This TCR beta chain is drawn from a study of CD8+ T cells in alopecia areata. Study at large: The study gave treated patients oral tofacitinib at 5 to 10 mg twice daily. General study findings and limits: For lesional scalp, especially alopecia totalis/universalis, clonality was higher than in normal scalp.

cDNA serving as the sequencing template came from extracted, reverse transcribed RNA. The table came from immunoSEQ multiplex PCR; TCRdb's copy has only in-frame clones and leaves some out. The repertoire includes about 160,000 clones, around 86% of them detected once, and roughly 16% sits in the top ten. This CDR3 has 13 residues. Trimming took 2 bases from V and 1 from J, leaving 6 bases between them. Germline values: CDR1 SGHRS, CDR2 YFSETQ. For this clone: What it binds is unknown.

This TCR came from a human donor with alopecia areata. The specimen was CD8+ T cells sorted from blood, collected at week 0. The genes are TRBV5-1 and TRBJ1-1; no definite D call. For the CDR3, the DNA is TGCGCCAGCAGCTTAACAGAGAACACTGAAGCTTTCTTT. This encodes CASSLTENTEAFF.